A single TCR beta chain is shown here with its context. The antigen it binds to is not known. No much larger clone exists at a distance of one base, and base qualities are not known. This entry belongs to a study of blood T cell repertoires in COVID-19 (TCRdb year 2020). Regarding the research as a whole: Samples from collaborators originated in the United States, Italy and Spain and spanned both the acute and convalescent phases of COVID-19. The material from the prospective study consisted of cDNA or gDNA derived from T cells, B-cell-depleted T cells, or PBMCs. Deeply sampled blood TCRbeta repertoires from subjects exposed to, actively infected with, or recovered from COVID-19 were included in the dataset. The repertoires were released in a freely available public database intended as a resource for research on the immune response to SARS-CoV-2. The samples were drawn from the first 160 participants of the ongoing ImmuneRACE study and from roughly 1,300 subjects provided by 6 global collaborators. Sample metadata almost always included a de-identified subject ID, COVID-19 status, age in years and sex. Where available, HLA class I and class II types were obtained from metadata supplied by the sample provider rather than from assay-based typing.

In the prospective study, participants were roughly 18 to 89 years old, resided in approximately 22 geographic areas of the United States, and were enrolled through a virtual design. To assign participants to cohorts, the prospective study relied on clinical history that participants themselves reported in a screening survey and a study questionnaire. For ImmuneRACE Cohort 3, a participant was defined as recovered based on two consecutive negative NP/OP PCR tests, clearance by a healthcare professional, or resolution of symptoms. In the prospective study, mobile phlebotomists collected whole blood, serum and a nasopharyngeal or oropharyngeal swab from each participant. Over an approximately 2-month period, participants in the prospective study had the option of providing additional blood draws and questionnaires. Before DNA extraction, prospective study blood samples were shipped either frozen or at room temperature.

The research as a whole found: How much clinical and demographic metadata was included differed by source and by participant, and the metadata was provided uncurated.

The V and J ends are trimmed by 0 bases and 3 bases, leaving 9 bases between them. The CDR3 runs 15 residues from the cysteine to the phenylalanine. Just CDR3 DNA is preserved here, 45 bases in frame from base 1. CDR1 is given as KGHSH and CDR2 as LQKENI, both from the germline V gene. The immunoSEQ Assay, a bias-controlled multiplex PCR, was used to amplify TCRbeta CDR3 regions from genomic DNA. From the authors' description of their analysis: The number of nucleated cells in each sample was estimated by amplification of reference gene primers within the assay. To quantify the absolute abundance of each unique TCRbeta CDR3 rearrangement, sequence reads were collapsed and filtered. Productive Simpson clonality was computed per sample as the square root of Simpson's diversity index over productive rearrangements. The source is immuneACCESS, and TCRdb retained only in-frame sequences with V and J called. Part of the clones is not carried over; for the studies checked, unresolved V genes explain less than half of this, and the remainder is unexplained. V, J and clone size are taken as reported in that table, and D and trimming were inferred from the DNA itself. The sample table lists roughly 200,000 clones, 86% of them with a count of one. Around 9% of the sample belongs to the ten largest clones.

Sequencing was carried out using PBMCs or T cells enriched from blood (not recorded which). This chain is built from TRBV18 and TRBJ1-3, with TRBD1 tentatively as D gene (5 bases match). The source of this sequence is a woman in her twenties or thirties who had recovered from COVID-19. The nucleotide sequence reads TGTGCCAGCTCACCACCTGGGGCTCGTGGAAACACCATATATTTT. Its translation is CASSPPGARGNTIYF.